This T cell receptor (beta chain) was documented in a study of CD8 T cells in ankylosing spondylitis. Germline V gene lookup returns CDR1 MNHEY and CDR2 SMNVEV (reference sequence). The CDR3 has 15 amino acids. The trim removed 2 bases at V and 8 bases at J, leaving 7 bases unmatched. TCRdb reprocessed the 5' RACE reads via MiXCR and lists one record per CDR3 protein. There are 90,000 to 120,000 distinct CDR3 sequences in the sample; around 24% occur only once, and 9% to 15% lies in the top ten. By sample fraction, this clonotype is medium-sized. What was sequenced was synovial fluid, either unsorted or a sorted T cell fraction (not recorded which). The receptor's source is a male donor with ankylosing spondylitis. This chain joins TRBV27 and TRBJ1-2; TRBD1 matches 11 bases. CDR3: CASSLDGQGAEGYTF. The DNA of the CDR3 is TGTGCCAGCAGTTTAGACGGACAGGGGGCGGAGGGCTACACCTTC.